The sequence of this TCR beta chain was determined in a study of blood T cell repertoires in COVID-19. Profiled with immunoSEQ multiplex PCR; TCRdb holds only in-frame clones, not every one. The sample lists around 78,000 clones; roughly 73% were seen once. The CDR3 is 12 residues long. V dropped 5 bases and J dropped 4 bases, with 8 bases sitting between them. CDR1 is SGDLS, CDR2 YYNGEE, per germline. This chain connects TRBV9 to TRBJ2-3, with D perhaps TRBD2 (6 bases). The sequencing sample was made of peripheral blood. This clonotype originated in a human donor in a cohort sampled during active COVID-19. The CDR3 reads CASRGGADTQYF. The DNA for the CDR3 is TGTGCCAGCAGGGGGGGTGCAGATACGCAGTATTTT.